This T cell receptor beta chain was retrieved from a study of T cells in Graves' hyperthyroidism and ophthalmopathy. General observations from the study: In blood, most of the thyroid clonotypes expanded above 0.001 were also present.

At least ten counts were recorded for this clonotype. As yet, its antigen is unknown. A lack of ophthalmopathy progression within 18 months defined stable Graves' hyperthyroidism. Disease duration under 2 months; hyperthyroidism patients were aged 18 to 65. This sample holds PBMCs from roughly 10 ml fresh peripheral blood. Authors of the study amplified TCR beta CDR3 regions from RNA transcripts. The HTBI primer set served for first-round RT-PCR of the TCR CDR3. TCRdb reprocessed the multiplex PCR reads with MiXCR, giving one entry per CDR3 protein. Of approximately 590,000 distinct CDR3 sequences in the sample, approximately 15% are singletons; the top ten hold under 7.5%. The sequencing sample was made of blood. The TCR comes from a woman aged 25-40 years with Graves' hyperthyroidism.

The CDR3 protein is CASSPRFGKGETQYF. The DNA for the CDR3 is TGTGCCAGCTCACCCCGTTTCGGGAAGGGAGAGACCCAGTACTTC. The chain recombines TRBV18 with TRBJ2-5; D perhaps matches TRBD2 (5 bases). The germline V gene encodes CDR1 KGHSH and CDR2 LQKENI. V gave up 3 bases and J gave up 4 bases, with 15 bases separating them. The CDR3 has 15 residues.